This TCR beta chain was captured by sequencing in a study of shared clonotypes between healthy human individuals. Deep was the level used in running the assay. Unsorted PBMC DNA was run through sequencing on ten immunoSEQ deep assay plates. As handled by the study authors: Junction-only sequences without quality scores were provided by ImmunoSEQ, so filtering was different. Using immunoSEQ multiplex PCR, the repertoire was profiled, and TCRdb retains in-frame clones only, with some absent. V, J and clone size reflect that table, while D and trimming were determined from the DNA. The table records about 490,000 clones, 70% to 85% of them present only once. Healthy adults negative for HIV, lacking recent acute infections or vaccinations, served as donors. The origin of this receptor is a woman in her thirties or forties in good health. Some clones in this sample may be carry-over from other donors' samples. The sequenced sample was PBMCs.

CDR3 DNA: TGTGCCAGCAGCTTAACGTTAGGGCGGGCAGATACGCAGTATTTT. This sequence encodes CASSLTLGRADTQYF. This rearrangement joins TRBV7-3 to TRBJ2-3; D is perhaps TRBD2 (5 bases). The CDR3 has 15 amino acids. From germline, CDR1 is SGHTA and CDR2 FQGTGA. Between the trimmed V and J ends, which lost 0 bases and 4 bases, there was a span of 11 bases.